The TCR beta chain under discussion was sequenced for a study of shared clonotypes between healthy human individuals. Points on this clone: The antigen is undetermined. The sample has other DNA sequences that encode this CDR3 too.

TCRdb's table, derived via immunoSEQ multiplex PCR, lists solely in-frame clones and lacks some. Seen here are 2 million to 2.5 million clones, 92% observed once, and the top ten hold 0.37%. Study-level points and caveats: Researchers found naive subsets generally carried larger estimated richness than memory subsets.

CDR3 size: 15 residues. Trimming took off 1 base at V and 3 bases at J, with 10 bases between the two ends. In germline, CDR1 is SGHTA, CDR2 FQGNSA. Sequencing input: naive CD4+ T cells from PBMCs. Stated subset: CD45RA+ positively selected. The chain is built from TRBV7-2 and TRBJ1-3, with D maybe TRBD1 (6 bases). The sequence was obtained from a man aged 18 to 30 in good health. Some clones in this sample may be carry-over from other donors' samples. CDR3 loop: CASSLGQGGGNTIYF. In DNA form, the CDR3 reads TGTGCCAGCAGCTTAGGGCAAGGGGGTGGAAACACCATATATTTT.